This TCR beta chain originates from a study of cytomegalovirus exposure and HLA in healthy donors. Findings and caveats of the study: A cluster of highly shared sequence variants was likely a sequencing artifact.

As for this clone: Its antigen is unidentified.

Primers included in the PCR were 60 Vbeta and 13 Jbeta primers. Using immunoSEQ multiplex PCR, the repertoire was profiled, and TCRdb retains in-frame clones only, with some absent. This repertoire includes some 67,000 clones. This receptor was taken from a woman aged 30 to 39 in good health and CMV-seronegative. The sample was PBMCs.

The CDR3: CASILAPNTGELFF. CDR3 bases: TGTGCCAGTATACTAGCGCCAAACACCGGGGAGCTGTTTTTT. The gene calls are TRBV19 and TRBJ2-2; 7 nucleotides match TRBD2. The CDR3 runs 14 residues. V dropped 7 bases and J dropped 2; count of bases not matched to a gene: 4. Looked up from germline, CDR1 is LNHDA and CDR2 is SQIVND (reference sequence).